This TCR beta chain comes out of a study of monozygotic twins with inflammatory bowel disease. CDR1 is LGHNA and CDR2 is YSLEER in the germline V gene. The CDR3 loop spans 13 amino acids. For every sample, eight separate reactions were used to make cDNA. Researchers used template switching to add UMIs featuring a 6-nucleotide sample barcode. Reprocessing the 5' RACE reads, TCRdb reports a single entry for every CDR3 protein and omits DNA. The repertoire table contains more than 300,000 distinct CDR3 sequences. Blood (around 2.5 ml) was collected from every donor individually. This sequence originates from a human donor with ulcerative colitis or Crohn's disease, or a healthy co-twin of an affected twin (not recorded which). Sequenced: blood. This chain connects TRBV4-3 to TRBJ2-2. CDR3 protein: CASSQGLVGELFF.